The TCR beta chain described here comes from a study of brain T cells in children with intractable seizures. Study-level results: Clones missing pre-surgery may reflect undersampling of that blood sample.

From germline, CDR1 is SGHTA and CDR2 FQGTGA. The CDR3 is 13 amino acids. The V gene end was trimmed by 3 bases and the J gene end by 6 bases; junction bases not matched to a gene: 5. Sequencing used immunoSEQ multiplex PCR; TCRdb keeps in-frame clones, though not all of them. The data contain 110,000 or so clones, approximately 94% of them seen just once; the ten biggest clones take up 3.8%. About this clone itself: Its matching antigen is unknown.

The sequenced sample was peripheral blood, obtained at surgery. The TCR was taken from a boy under two years old with hemimegalencephaly and intractable seizures. V gene TRBV7-3 combines with J gene TRBJ2-7; 7 bases align to TRBD2. This CDR3 reads CASSLGAGTEQYF. In DNA form, the CDR3 reads TGTGCCAGCAGCTTGGGAGCGGGAACCGAGCAGTACTTC. The variable domain in full, completed from reference TRBV7-3 and TRBJ2-7, reads GAGVSQTPSNKVTEKGKYVELRCDPISGHTALYWYRQSLGQGPEFLIYFQGTGAADDSGLPNDRFFAVRPEGSVSTLKIQRTERGDSAVYLCASSLGAGTEQYFGPGTRLTVT.